The sequence of this TCR beta chain was determined in a study of T cell changes during pregnancy in multiple sclerosis. This CDR3 contains 16 residues. In germline, CDR1 is SGHTS, CDR2 YDEGEE. V lost 1 base and J lost 5; bases outside the gene matches: 11. Assay: immunoSEQ multiplex PCR; the TCRdb copy retains only in-frame clones and omits some. The sample has roughly 40,000 clones; about 85% are singletons. The gene calls are TRBV5-8 and TRBJ2-5; TRBD1 matches 7 bases. The sequenced sample was CD4+ T cells from peripheral blood mononuclear cells, obtained after pregnancy. This clonotype was obtained from a female donor with multiple sclerosis, enrolled in a pregnancy study. CDR3 region: CASSLLGQGVGETQYF. The CDR3 DNA reads TGTGCCAGCAGCTTGCTTGGGCAGGGGGTCGGGGAGACCCAGTACTTC.